The next 24 T cell receptor beta chains were all read from a single sample in a study of beta chain features in type 1 diabetes. The sequenced template was cDNA made from the entire isolated RNA. Assay: immunoSEQ multiplex PCR; the TCRdb copy retains only in-frame clones and omits some. The sample yields roughly 370,000 clones, approximately 13% seen once. Sequencing was carried out using naive CD4+ T cells from blood. Receptors were obtained from a man aged 25 to 45 in good health.

This clone has just a few counts. This chain connects TRBV4-3 to TRBJ1-2, with TRBD1 matching over 7 bases. The CDR3 loop spans 14 amino acids. Trimming took 1 base from V and 4 from J; bases not matched to a gene: 3. Germline CDR1 reads LGHNA; CDR2 reads YSLEER. CDR3 sequence reads: CASSQAAGGYGYTF. The DNA of the CDR3 is TGCGCCAGCAGCCAAGCGGCAGGGGGCTATGGCTACACCTTC.

This sequence joins TRBV4-3 and TRBJ2-1, with TRBD2 identical over 12 bases. CDR1 LGHNA and CDR2 YSLEER come from the germline V gene. CDR3 size: 21 residues. V shed 0 bases, J shed 2 bases, and the junction held 14 bases outside the gene matches. CDR3 DNA: TGCGCCAGCAGCCAAGATCCGCCGACTAGCGGGAGCTCTCATCCCTACAATGAGCAGTTCTTC. Its translation is CASSQDPPTSGSSHPYNEQFF.

The chain has TRBV30 and TRBJ2-7, with D uncertain. Trimming cost V 2 bases and J 4 bases, with 9 bases left between them. Germline V gives CDR1 GTSNPN, CDR2 SVGIG (reference sequence). The CDR3 length is 12 residues. The CDR3 sequence is CAWSKDRYEQYV. CDR3 DNA sequence: TGTGCCTGGAGTAAGGATAGGTACGAGCAGTACGTC.

V usage is TRBV5-4 and J usage is TRBJ2-5, with D possibly matching TRBD1 (6 bases). Deletions cut 0 bases from V and 1 base from J, with 16 bases between. The CDR3 sequence is 17 residues long. The germline gives CDR1 SGHNT, CDR2 YYREEE (reference sequence). The CDR3 DNA is TGTGCCAGCAGCTTGGCGGGGACATCACCCCGCCAAGAGACCCAGTACTTC. Translating it yields CASSLAGTSPRQETQYF.

The chain uses TRBV30 and TRBJ2-4; D is ambiguous. V was shortened by 0 bases and J by 3 bases, with 18 bases between the two germline ends. Germline CDR1 reads GTSNPN; CDR2 reads SVGIG (reference sequence). This CDR3 has 17 amino acids. CDR3 in amino acids: CAWSVRRVTRGKNIQYF. CDR3 DNA sequence: TGTGCCTGGAGTGTACGGAGAGTCACCCGAGGCAAAAACATTCAGTACTTC.

The chain couples TRBV7-2 to TRBJ2-3, with D hard to call. Per the germline V gene, CDR1 is SGHTA and CDR2 is FQGNSA. V lost 4 bases and J lost 6, with 8 bases in between. The CDR3 runs 12 residues. This CDR3 is CASSSWVDTQYF. The CDR3 region has the DNA TGTGCCAGCAGCTCATGGGTGGATACGCAGTATTTT. Combining the CDR3 with reference TRBV7-2 and TRBJ2-3 gives the whole variable domain GAGVSQSPSNKVTEKGKDVELRCDPISGHTALYWYRQSLGQGLEFLIYFQGNSAPDKSGLPSDRFSAERTGGSVSTLTIQRTQQEDSAVYLCASSSWVDTQYFGPGTRLTVL.

This clone has just a few counts. The chain has TRBV7-9 and TRBJ1-2; D perhaps matches TRBD1 (6 bases). Germline V gene data show CDR1 as SEHNR and CDR2 as FQNEAQ (reference sequence). This CDR3 is 13 amino acids long. The V and J ends lost 5 bases and 4 bases respectively, with 11 bases between them. The CDR3, as DNA: TGTGCCAGCAGCCTGGACAGCCTCTATGGCTACACCTTC. Encoded protein: CASSLDSLYGYTF.

V and J are TRBV20-1 and TRBJ1-1; D gene unclear. Germline CDR1 and CDR2: DFQATT and SNEGSKA (reference sequence). V lost 0 bases and J 2 bases, leaving 1 base between the germline ends. This CDR3 comprises 11 residues. The CDR3 here is CSARENTEAFF. Here the CDR3 DNA reads TGCAGTGCTAGAGAAAACACTGAAGCTTTCTTT.

J is TRBJ2-7 and V is TRBV29-1; D not certain. Trimming took off 0 bases at V and 2 bases at J, with 8 bases between the two ends. Per germline, CDR1 SQVTM and CDR2 ANQGSEA. The CDR3 sequence is 13 residues long. The CDR3 DNA reads TGCAGCGTTGAAGATCCGTACACCTACGAGCAGTACGTC. This codes for CSVEDPYTYEQYV.

This clone was seen only a few times. The chain is built from TRBV29-1 and TRBJ2-1; 8 bases are a match to TRBD2. CDR3 length: 15 amino acids. Germline CDR1 and CDR2: SQVTM and ANQGSEA. Trimming cost V 4 bases and J 9 bases; bases outside gene matches: 14. The CDR3 DNA sequence: TGCAGCGTTGGGTCGGGAGGGCTTGAGGAGGTTGAGCAGTTCTTC. It codes for CSVGSGGLEEVEQFF.

This clone was detected only a few times. The J gene is TRBJ1-1, the V gene TRBV30; the D is unclear. CDR1 GTSNPN and CDR2 SVGIG come from the germline V gene (reference sequence). Between the trimmed V and J ends, which lost 3 bases and 7 bases, there was a span of 9 bases. The CDR3 extends over 11 amino acids. The DNA for the CDR3 is TGTGCCTGGAGCACGACAAATGAAGCTTTCTTT. Translation gives CAWSTTNEAFF.

V is TRBV27 and J is TRBJ2-3; no definite D call. This CDR3 comprises 13 residues. The V end was cut by 1 base, the J end by 4 bases, with 6 bases between. Germline V gene lookup returns CDR1 MNHEY and CDR2 SMNVEV (reference sequence). The CDR3 reads CASSLFGADTQYF. DNA of the CDR3: TGTGCCAGCAGTTTATTTGGGGCAGATACGCAGTATTTT.

This clone was counted only a few times. V usage is TRBV5-4 and J usage is TRBJ2-1; 13 nucleotides line up with TRBD2. Germline lookup yields CDR1 SGHNT and CDR2 YYREEE (reference sequence). CDR3 length equals 17 residues. The V segment lost 3 bases and the J segment 7 bases; nucleotides outside the gene matches: 10. CDR3 residues: CASSSGLAGARWNEQFF. DNA of the CDR3: TGTGCCAGCAGCTCCGGACTAGCGGGGGCGAGGTGGAATGAGCAGTTCTTC.

Only a few counts were recorded for this clone. The chain is built from TRBV28 and TRBJ1-2; D remains unclear. The CDR3 totals 15 residues. Germline CDR1 and CDR2: MDHEN and SYDVKM. With 8 bases removed from V and 4 bases from J, the gap between germline ends came to 20 bases. The CDR3 sequence is CASRSWSNIAYGYTF. CDR3 nucleotide sequence: TGTGCCAGCCGTTCGTGGAGTAACATAGCCTATGGCTACACCTTC.

This clone has more than one count but fewer than ten. The chain employs TRBV6-5 and TRBJ2-4; D gene unclear. This CDR3 is 15 amino acids long. Germline V gene data show CDR1 as MNHEY and CDR2 as SVGAGI. V was trimmed by 0 bases and J by 2 bases, leaving 8 bases between them. The CDR3 reads CASSYSWTSKNIQYF. The CDR3 DNA sequence: TGTGCCAGCAGTTACTCCTGGACCTCCAAAAACATTCAGTACTTC.

This clone showed up just a few times. The chain recombines TRBV2 with TRBJ2-5, with D possibly TRBD2 on 6 matching bases. The CDR3 has 14 amino acids. Germline CDR1 and CDR2: SNHLY and FYNNEI. Trimming cost V 1 base and J 3 bases, with 9 bases left between them. CDR3 loop: CASSEVGGKETQYF. The CDR3 DNA reads as TGTGCCAGCAGTGAAGTCGGAGGGAAAGAGACCCAGTACTTC. Together with reference TRBV2 and TRBJ2-5, the CDR3 gives the full variable domain: EPEVTQTPSHQVTQMGQEVILRCVPISNHLYFYWYRQILGQKVEFLVSFYNNEISEKSEIFDDQFSVERPDGSNFTLKIRSTKLEDSAMYFCASSEVGGKETQYFGPGTRLLVL.

V usage is TRBV29-1 and J usage is TRBJ2-5; D call uncertain. Germline lookup yields CDR1 SQVTM and CDR2 ANQGSEA. Trimming took off 6 bases at V and 5 bases at J, with 16 bases between the two ends. The CDR3 is made up of 13 amino acids. This chain's CDR3 is CSVRNPLSETQYF. Here the CDR3 DNA reads TGCAGCGTCCGAAATCCCCTAAGTGAGACCCAGTACTTC.

This chain connects TRBV5-1 to TRBJ2-1, with D perhaps TRBD2 (7 bases). The V end was cut by 1 base, the J end by 6 bases, with 14 bases between. Germline assignment: CDR1 SGHRS and CDR2 YFSETQ. The CDR3 runs 15 residues. As DNA, the CDR3 is TGCGCCAGCAGCTTGAACGCGGGGGCTCCCAATGAGCAGTTCTTC. It encodes CASSLNAGAPNEQFF.

The chain combines TRBV5-6 with TRBJ2-1; tentative D call: TRBD2 (6 bases). This CDR3 has 15 amino acids. Germline loops: CDR1 SGHDT, CDR2 YYEEEE. Trimming stripped 3 bases from V and 0 bases from J, with 10 bases between. CDR3 sequence: CASSSDYPSYNEQFF. CDR3 bases: TGTGCCAGCAGCTCGGACTACCCCTCCTACAATGAGCAGTTCTTC.

Only a few counts were recorded for this clone. V and J are TRBV11-2 and TRBJ2-1; D is possibly TRBD1 or TRBD2 (5 bases each). The CDR3 totals 16 residues. Germline V gives CDR1 SGHAT, CDR2 FQNNGV. Trimming left V 2 bases short and J 4 bases short, with 15 bases between. The CDR3 DNA reads as TGTGCCAGCAGCTTATTTGGCTTTGGGGGTTACAATGAGCAGTTCTTC. It translates to CASSLFGFGGYNEQFF.

Only a few counts were recorded for this clone. The rearrangement uses TRBV28 and TRBJ1-2, with unresolved D. Deletions cut 8 bases from V and 0 bases from J, with 10 bases between. CDR1 and CDR2 from the germline V gene are MDHEN and SYDVKM. CDR3 length equals 13 residues. CDR3: CASAPRANYGYTF. The CDR3 nucleotides read TGTGCCAGCGCCCCGAGAGCTAACTATGGCTACACCTTC.

The table lists this clone with many counts. The gene calls are TRBV29-1 and TRBJ2-5; 9 bases match TRBD1. The CDR3 contains 14 residues. V shed 8 bases, J shed 0 bases, and the junction held 7 bases outside the gene matches. Germline values: CDR1 SQVTM, CDR2 ANQGSEA. CDR3 DNA: TGCAGCTGCCGGGACAGGGCGTACCAAGAGACCCAGTACTTC. Translating gives CSCRDRAYQETQYF.

There are a few counts of this clone. The gene calls are TRBV4-1 and TRBJ2-6; unclear D gene. CDR1 and CDR2 (germline): MGHRA, YSYEKL. Between the trimmed V and J ends, which lost 3 bases and 6 bases, there was a span of 9 bases. The CDR3 consists of 14 residues. Written as DNA, the CDR3 is TGCGCCAGCAGCCAGAGGCCCGAGGCCAACGTCCTGACTTTC. This sequence encodes CASSQRPEANVLTF.

This clone was seen a handful of times. This rearrangement joins TRBV29-1 to TRBJ1-4, with 9 bases fitting TRBD1. The V and J ends lost 6 bases and 8 bases, in that order; junction bases with no gene match: 7. Looked up from germline, CDR1 is SQVTM and CDR2 is ANQGSEA. The CDR3 loop spans 13 amino acids. The chain's CDR3 is CSVTGGGEEKLFF. The CDR3 nucleotides are TGCAGCGTCACAGGGGGCGGTGAGGAAAAACTGTTTTTT. Full variable domain (missing parts from reference TRBV29-1 and TRBJ1-4): SAVISQKPSRDICQRGTSLTIQCQVDSQVTMMFWYRQQPGQSLTLIATANQGSEATYESGFVIDKFPISRPNLTFSTLTVSNMSPEDSSIYLCSVTGGGEEKLFFGSGTQLSVL.